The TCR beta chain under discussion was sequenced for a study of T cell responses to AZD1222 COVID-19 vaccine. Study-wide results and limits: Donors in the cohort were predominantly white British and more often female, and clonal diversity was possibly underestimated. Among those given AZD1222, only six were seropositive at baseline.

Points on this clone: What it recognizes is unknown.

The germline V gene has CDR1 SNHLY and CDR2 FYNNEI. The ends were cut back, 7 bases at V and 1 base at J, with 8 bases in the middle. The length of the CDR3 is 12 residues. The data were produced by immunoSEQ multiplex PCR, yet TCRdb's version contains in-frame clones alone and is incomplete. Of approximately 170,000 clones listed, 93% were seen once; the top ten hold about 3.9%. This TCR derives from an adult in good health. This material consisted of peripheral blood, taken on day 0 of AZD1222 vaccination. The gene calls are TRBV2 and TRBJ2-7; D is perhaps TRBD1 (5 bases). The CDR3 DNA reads TGTGCCAGCACCCAGGGATCCTACGAGCAGTACTTC. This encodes CASTQGSYEQYF.